Listed below are T cell receptor beta chains from one sample, sequenced in a study of cytomegalovirus exposure and HLA in healthy donors. TCRdb's table, derived via immunoSEQ multiplex PCR, lists solely in-frame clones and lacks some. The sample gives about 110,000 clones, more than 75% of which show up once; 1.4% is in the top ten. Sequences were obtained from PBMCs. The receptors come from a woman in her 30s in good health and CMV-seropositive. The CDR3 runs from the conserved cysteine through the conserved F or W. The D gene is left open where the match is weak. Clone size is given for some rows only: seen once, a few or many times, or a class if the clone is expanded.

CDR3 protein: CASSLASLAGASTDTQYF
CDR3 DNA: TGTGCCAGCAGCTTGGCCTCGCTAGCGGGGGCGAGCACAGATACGCAGTATTTT
J gene: TRBJ2-3
D gene: TRBD2
clone size: NA
V gene: TRBV5-4

CDR3 protein: CASSVGQGLTDTQYF
CDR3 DNA: TGTGCCAGCAGTGTGGGACAGGGGTTAACAGATACGCAGTATTTT
J gene: TRBJ2-3
D gene: TRBD1
clone size: NA
V gene: TRBV6-1

CDR3 protein: CATRTGSTDTQYF
CDR3 DNA: TGTGCCACCCGGACAGGGAGCACAGATACGCAGTATTTT
J gene: TRBJ2-3
D gene: TRBD1
clone size: NA
V gene: TRBV2

CDR3 protein: CASSVQRGYTGELFF
CDR3 DNA: TGTGCCAGCAGCGTTCAACGGGGATACACCGGGGAGCTGTTTTTT
J gene: TRBJ2-2
D gene: NA
clone size: NA
V gene: TRBV9

CDR3 protein: CASSQIQGGEQYF
CDR3 DNA: TGTGCCAGCAGCCAGATTCAGGGTGGCGAGCAGTACTTC
J gene: TRBJ2-7
D gene: NA
clone size: NA
V gene: TRBV14

CDR3 protein: CASSSWGQRTDTQYF
CDR3 DNA: TGTGCCAGCAGCTCCTGGGGACAGCGCACAGATACGCAGTATTTT
J gene: TRBJ2-3
D gene: TRBD1
clone size: NA
V gene: TRBV9

CDR3 protein: CASSEGQGAGQPQHF
CDR3 DNA: TGCGCCAGCAGCGAGGGACAGGGGGCTGGTCAGCCCCAGCATTTT
J gene: TRBJ1-5
D gene: TRBD1
clone size: NA
V gene: TRBV5-1

CDR3 protein: CASSPFGRWTDTQYF
CDR3 DNA: TGTGCCAGCAGTCCCTTCGGGAGGTGGACAGATACGCAGTATTTT
J gene: TRBJ2-3
D gene: TRBD2
clone size: NA
V gene: TRBV27

CDR3 protein: CSVEDLSGGRNTEAFF
CDR3 DNA: TGCAGCGTTGAAGATCTTTCGGGGGGTCGGAACACTGAAGCTTTCTTT
J gene: TRBJ1-1
D gene: NA
clone size: NA
V gene: TRBV29-1

CDR3 protein: CASSYSGDRGYNEQFF
CDR3 DNA: TGTGCCAGCAGTTACTCAGGTGACAGGGGCTACAATGAGCAGTTCTTC
J gene: TRBJ2-1
D gene: TRBD1
clone size: NA
V gene: TRBV6-5

CDR3 protein: CASSFSNEQFF
CDR3 DNA: TGCGCCAGCAGCTTTTCTAATGAGCAGTTCTTC
J gene: TRBJ2-1
D gene: NA
clone size: NA
V gene: TRBV5-1

CDR3 protein: CASSPGTGRYEQYF
CDR3 DNA: TGTGCCAGCAGTCCCGGGACAGGGAGGTACGAGCAGTACTTC
J gene: TRBJ2-7
D gene: TRBD1
clone size: once
V gene: TRBV6-5

CDR3 protein: CASSSPGGELFF
CDR3 DNA: TGTGCCAGCAGCTCCCCGGGCGGGGAGCTGTTTTTT
J gene: TRBJ2-2
D gene: NA
clone size: NA
V gene: TRBV5-4

CDR3 protein: CASSELRGPGNQPQHF
CDR3 DNA: TGTGCCAGCAGCGAGCTCAGGGGGCCCGGCAATCAGCCCCAGCATTTT
J gene: TRBJ1-5
D gene: TRBD1
clone size: NA
V gene: TRBV28

CDR3 protein: CASSQLFAGIIDTQYF
CDR3 DNA: TGTGCCAGCAGCCAACTCTTCGCGGGGATCATAGATACGCAGTATTTT
J gene: TRBJ2-3
D gene: NA
clone size: NA
V gene: TRBV14

CDR3 protein: CASSLGGQGETQYF
CDR3 DNA: TGTGCCAGCAGCTTAGGTGGACAGGGAGAAACCCAGTACTTC
J gene: TRBJ2-5
D gene: TRBD1
clone size: NA
V gene: TRBV11-3

CDR3 protein: CASSIPGAEHGEQFF
CDR3 DNA: TGTGCCAGCAGCATTCCGGGAGCGGAACATGGGGAGCAGTTCTTC
J gene: TRBJ2-1
D gene: NA
clone size: NA
V gene: TRBV7-2

CDR3 protein: CASSLIGPGETQYF
CDR3 DNA: TGTGCCAGCAGCTTAATTGGACCAGGGGAGACCCAGTACTTC
J gene: TRBJ2-5
D gene: NA
clone size: NA
V gene: TRBV7-9

CDR3 protein: CASSPGTSGINEQFF
CDR3 DNA: TGTGCCAGCAGCCCCGGGACTAGCGGGATAAATGAGCAGTTCTTC
J gene: TRBJ2-1
D gene: TRBD2
clone size: once
V gene: TRBV7-6

CDR3 protein: CAIRDRINEKLFF
CDR3 DNA: TGTGCCATCAGAGACAGGATTAATGAAAAACTGTTTTTT
J gene: TRBJ1-4
D gene: NA
clone size: NA
V gene: TRBV10-3

CDR3 protein: CASLRTLAAYEQYF
CDR3 DNA: TGTGCCAGCTTACGAACACTAGCGGCTTACGAGCAGTACTTC
J gene: TRBJ2-7
D gene: TRBD2
clone size: NA
V gene: TRBV6-1

CDR3 protein: CASSDPLATRGGDTQYF
CDR3 DNA: TGCGCCAGCAGTGACCCCCTAGCGACCCGCGGGGGAGATACGCAGTATTTT
J gene: TRBJ2-3
D gene: TRBD2
clone size: once
V gene: TRBV10-2

CDR3 protein: CASSLAGGSNQPQHF
CDR3 DNA: TGCGCCAGCAGCTTAGCAGGAGGGAGCAATCAGCCCCAGCATTTT
J gene: TRBJ1-5
D gene: NA
clone size: few
V gene: TRBV5-1

CDR3 protein: CASSQRTSGVYNEQFF
CDR3 DNA: TGCGCCAGCAGCCAACGGACTAGCGGGGTCTACAATGAGCAGTTCTTC
J gene: TRBJ2-1
D gene: TRBD2
clone size: NA
V gene: TRBV4-3

CDR3 protein: CASSRLGASGMVETQYF
CDR3 DNA: TGTGCCAGCAGCCGCTTAGGGGCTAGCGGGATGGTCGAGACCCAGTACTTC
J gene: TRBJ2-5
D gene: TRBD2
clone size: few
V gene: TRBV5-6

CDR3 protein: CASTGTVYTEAFF
CDR3 DNA: TGTGCCAGCACCGGGACAGTCTACACTGAAGCTTTCTTT
J gene: TRBJ1-1
D gene: TRBD1
clone size: NA
V gene: TRBV6-1

CDR3 protein: CASSDKDRGSNQPQHF
CDR3 DNA: TGTGCCAGCAGTGACAAGGACAGGGGTAGCAATCAGCCCCAGCATTTT
J gene: TRBJ1-5
D gene: TRBD1
clone size: NA
V gene: TRBV6-4

CDR3 protein: CAWLRGGYGYTF
CDR3 DNA: TGTGCCTGGTTGCGGGGGGGCTATGGCTACACCTTC
J gene: TRBJ1-2
D gene: NA
clone size: NA
V gene: TRBV30

CDR3 protein: CASSSLAGSDEQFF
CDR3 DNA: TGTGCCAGCAGCTCCCTAGCGGGATCGGATGAGCAGTTCTTC
J gene: TRBJ2-1
D gene: TRBD2
clone size: NA
V gene: TRBV7-6

CDR3 protein: CASSRTRAFNQPQHF
CDR3 DNA: TGTGCCAGCAGTCGTACGAGGGCCTTTAATCAGCCCCAGCATTTT
J gene: TRBJ1-5
D gene: NA
clone size: NA
V gene: TRBV6-5

CDR3 protein: CASRQYKSYNEQFF
CDR3 DNA: TGTGCCAGCAGACAGTATAAGTCCTACAATGAGCAGTTCTTC
J gene: TRBJ2-1
D gene: NA
clone size: NA
V gene: TRBV6-5

CDR3 protein: CATSTSGLAGLGLFF
CDR3 DNA: TGTGCCACCAGCACAAGTGGACTAGCGGGATTAGGGTTATTCTTC
J gene: TRBJ2-1
D gene: TRBD2
clone size: NA
V gene: TRBV15

CDR3 protein: CASSLERTGDIQYF
CDR3 DNA: TGCGCCAGCAGCTTGGAGCGGACAGGGGACATTCAGTACTTC
J gene: TRBJ2-4
D gene: TRBD1
clone size: few
V gene: TRBV5-1

CDR3 protein: CASSIREGQGSPGELFF
CDR3 DNA: TGTGCCAGTAGTATCCGGGAGGGACAGGGGAGCCCCGGGGAGCTGTTTTTT
J gene: TRBJ2-2
D gene: TRBD1
clone size: NA
V gene: TRBV19

CDR3 protein: CASGVSGGPGTDTQYF
CDR3 DNA: TGTGCCAGCGGGGTATCGGGAGGGCCCGGCACAGATACGCAGTATTTT
J gene: TRBJ2-3
D gene: TRBD2
clone size: once
V gene: TRBV9

CDR3 protein: CASSGQGQDTQYF
CDR3 DNA: TGTGCCAGCAGCGGGCAGGGCCAAGATACGCAGTATTTT
J gene: TRBJ2-3
D gene: NA
clone size: once
V gene: TRBV9

CDR3 protein: CASRSFGRESSYEQYF
CDR3 DNA: TGTGCCAGCAGATCATTTGGTCGGGAGTCCTCCTACGAGCAGTACTTC
J gene: TRBJ2-7
D gene: NA
clone size: NA
V gene: TRBV11-2

CDR3 protein: CASSLGSLGSTDTQYF
CDR3 DNA: TGCGCCAGCAGCTTGGGGTCACTTGGTAGCACAGATACGCAGTATTTT
J gene: TRBJ2-3
D gene: NA
clone size: NA
V gene: TRBV5-1

CDR3 protein: CASSQDPPAGSPYNEQFF
CDR3 DNA: TGCGCCAGCAGCCAAGATCCTCCAGCCGGGAGCCCCTACAATGAGCAGTTCTTC
J gene: TRBJ2-1
D gene: NA
clone size: NA
V gene: TRBV4-3

CDR3 protein: CASSPSGGRDTQYF
CDR3 DNA: TGCGCCAGCAGCCCGAGCGGGGGCCGAGATACGCAGTATTTT
J gene: TRBJ2-3
D gene: TRBD2
clone size: NA
V gene: TRBV5-1

CDR3 protein: CASSTSPGTGGAVYGYTF
CDR3 DNA: TGTGCCAGCAGCACTTCCCCTGGGACAGGGGGCGCAGTCTATGGCTACACCTTC
J gene: TRBJ1-2
D gene: TRBD1
clone size: NA
V gene: TRBV5-4

CDR3 protein: CASSESGGVYEQYF
CDR3 DNA: TGCGCCAGCAGTGAGTCGGGGGGGGTCTACGAGCAGTACTTC
J gene: TRBJ2-7
D gene: TRBD2
clone size: NA
V gene: TRBV10-2

CDR3 protein: CSASKLEQYF
CDR3 DNA: TGCAGTGCTTCGAAGCTCGAGCAGTACTTC
J gene: TRBJ2-7
D gene: NA
clone size: NA
V gene: TRBV20-1

CDR3 protein: CASSRGGGGDTQYF
CDR3 DNA: TGTGCCAGCAGCCGCGGAGGAGGAGGAGATACGCAGTATTTT
J gene: TRBJ2-3
D gene: NA
clone size: NA
V gene: TRBV9

CDR3 protein: CASSQLRQAWDGTDTQYF
CDR3 DNA: TGTGCCAGCAGTCAGCTCCGACAGGCCTGGGACGGCACAGATACGCAGTATTTT
J gene: TRBJ2-3
D gene: NA
clone size: NA
V gene: TRBV6-4